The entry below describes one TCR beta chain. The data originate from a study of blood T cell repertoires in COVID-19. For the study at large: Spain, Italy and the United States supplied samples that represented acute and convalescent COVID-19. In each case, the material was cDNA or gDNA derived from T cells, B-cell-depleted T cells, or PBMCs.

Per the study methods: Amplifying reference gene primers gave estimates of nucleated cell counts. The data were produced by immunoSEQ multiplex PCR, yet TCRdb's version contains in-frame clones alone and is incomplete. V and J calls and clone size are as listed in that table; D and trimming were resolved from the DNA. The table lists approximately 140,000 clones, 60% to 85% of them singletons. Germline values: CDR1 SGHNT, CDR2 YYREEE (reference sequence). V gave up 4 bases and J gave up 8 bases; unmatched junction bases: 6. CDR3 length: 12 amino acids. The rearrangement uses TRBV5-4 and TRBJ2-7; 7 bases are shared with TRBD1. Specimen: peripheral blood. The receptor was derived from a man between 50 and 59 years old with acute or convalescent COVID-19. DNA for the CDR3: TGTGCCAGCAGCCTACCGACAGGGAAGCAGTACTTC. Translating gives CASSLPTGKQYF. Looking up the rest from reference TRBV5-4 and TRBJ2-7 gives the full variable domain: ETGVTQSPTHLIKTRGQQVTLRCSSQSGHNTVSWYQQALGQGPQFIFQYYREEENGRGNFPPRFSGLQFPNYSSELNVNALELDDSALYLCASSLPTGKQYFGPGTRLTVT.